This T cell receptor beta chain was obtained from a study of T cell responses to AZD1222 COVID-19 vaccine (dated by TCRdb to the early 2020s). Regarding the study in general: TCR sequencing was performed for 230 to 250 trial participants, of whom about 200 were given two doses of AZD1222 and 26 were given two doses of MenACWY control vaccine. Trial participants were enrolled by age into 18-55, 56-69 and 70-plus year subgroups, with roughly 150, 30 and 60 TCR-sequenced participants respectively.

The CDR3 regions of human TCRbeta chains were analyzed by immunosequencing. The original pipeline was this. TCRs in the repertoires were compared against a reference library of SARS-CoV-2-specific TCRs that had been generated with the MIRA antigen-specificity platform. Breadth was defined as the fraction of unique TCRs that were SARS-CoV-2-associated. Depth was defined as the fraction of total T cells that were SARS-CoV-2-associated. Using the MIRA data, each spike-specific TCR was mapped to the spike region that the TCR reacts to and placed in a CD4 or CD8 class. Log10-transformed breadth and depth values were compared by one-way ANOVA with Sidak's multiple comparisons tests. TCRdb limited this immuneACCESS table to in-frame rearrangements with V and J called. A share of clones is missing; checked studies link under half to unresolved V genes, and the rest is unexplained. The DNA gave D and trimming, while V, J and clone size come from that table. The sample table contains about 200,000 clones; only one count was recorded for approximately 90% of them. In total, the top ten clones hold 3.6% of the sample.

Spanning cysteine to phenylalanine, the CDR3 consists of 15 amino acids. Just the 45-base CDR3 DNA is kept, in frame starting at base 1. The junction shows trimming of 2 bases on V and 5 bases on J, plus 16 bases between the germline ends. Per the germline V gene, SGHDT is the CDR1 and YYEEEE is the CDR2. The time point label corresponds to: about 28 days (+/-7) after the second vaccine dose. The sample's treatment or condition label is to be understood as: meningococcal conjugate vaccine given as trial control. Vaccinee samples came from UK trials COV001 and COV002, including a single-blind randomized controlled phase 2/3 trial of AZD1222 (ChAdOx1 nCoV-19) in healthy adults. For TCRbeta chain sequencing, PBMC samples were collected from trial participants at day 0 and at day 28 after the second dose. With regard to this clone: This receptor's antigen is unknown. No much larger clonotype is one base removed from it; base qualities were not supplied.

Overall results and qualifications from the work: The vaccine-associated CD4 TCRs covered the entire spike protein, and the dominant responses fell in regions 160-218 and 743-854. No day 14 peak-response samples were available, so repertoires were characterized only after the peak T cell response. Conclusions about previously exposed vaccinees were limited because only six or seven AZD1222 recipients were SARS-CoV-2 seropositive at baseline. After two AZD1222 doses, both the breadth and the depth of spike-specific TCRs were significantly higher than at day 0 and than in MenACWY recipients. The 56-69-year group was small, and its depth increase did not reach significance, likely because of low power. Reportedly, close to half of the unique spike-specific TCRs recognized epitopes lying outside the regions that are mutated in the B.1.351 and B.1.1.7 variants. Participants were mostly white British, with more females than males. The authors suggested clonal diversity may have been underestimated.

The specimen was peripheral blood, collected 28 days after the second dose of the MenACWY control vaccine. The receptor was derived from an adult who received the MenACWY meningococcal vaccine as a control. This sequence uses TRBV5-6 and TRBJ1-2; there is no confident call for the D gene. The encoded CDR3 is CASSFWAPDGYGYTF. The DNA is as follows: TGTGCCAGCAGCTTTTGGGCGCCGGATGGGTATGGCTACACCTTC.